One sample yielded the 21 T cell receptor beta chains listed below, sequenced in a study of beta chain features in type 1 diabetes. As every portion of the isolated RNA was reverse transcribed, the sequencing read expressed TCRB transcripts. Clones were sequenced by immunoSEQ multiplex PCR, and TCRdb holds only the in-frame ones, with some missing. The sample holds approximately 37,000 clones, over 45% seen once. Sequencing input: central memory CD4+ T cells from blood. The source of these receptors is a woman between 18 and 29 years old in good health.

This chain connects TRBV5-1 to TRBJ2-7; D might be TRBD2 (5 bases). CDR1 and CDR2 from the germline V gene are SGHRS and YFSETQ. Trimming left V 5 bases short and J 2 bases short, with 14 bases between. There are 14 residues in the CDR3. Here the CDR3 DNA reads TGCGCCAGCAGGGACTTAAGCGGAGCCTACGAGCAGTACTTC. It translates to CASRDLSGAYEQYF.

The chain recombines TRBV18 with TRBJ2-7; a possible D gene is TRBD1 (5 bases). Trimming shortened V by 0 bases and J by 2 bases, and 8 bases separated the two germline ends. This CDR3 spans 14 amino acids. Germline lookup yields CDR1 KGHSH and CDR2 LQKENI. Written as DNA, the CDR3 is TGTGCCAGCTCACCACCGGGGCAGCCCTACGAGCAGTACTTC. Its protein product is CASSPPGQPYEQYF. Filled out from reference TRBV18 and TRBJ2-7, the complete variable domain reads NAGVMQNPRHLVRRRGQEARLRCSPMKGHSHVYWYRQLPEEGLKFMVYLQKENIIDESGMPKERFSAEFPKEGPSILRIQQVVRGDSAAYFCASSPPGQPYEQYFGPGTRLTVT.

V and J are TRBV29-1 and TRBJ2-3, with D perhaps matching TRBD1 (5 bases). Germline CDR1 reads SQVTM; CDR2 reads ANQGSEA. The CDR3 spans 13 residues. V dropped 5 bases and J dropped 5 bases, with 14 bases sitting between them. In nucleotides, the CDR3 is TGCAGCGTTATAGGGGAAGGGGAAGATACGCAGTATTTT. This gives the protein CSVIGEGEDTQYF.

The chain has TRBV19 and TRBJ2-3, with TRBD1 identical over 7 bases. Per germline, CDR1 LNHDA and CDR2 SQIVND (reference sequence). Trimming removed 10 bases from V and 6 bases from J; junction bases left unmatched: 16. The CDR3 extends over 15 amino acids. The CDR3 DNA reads TGTGCCACTCGAAGACAGGGCGTCTCACAGGATACGCAGTATTTT. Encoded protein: CATRRQGVSQDTQYF.

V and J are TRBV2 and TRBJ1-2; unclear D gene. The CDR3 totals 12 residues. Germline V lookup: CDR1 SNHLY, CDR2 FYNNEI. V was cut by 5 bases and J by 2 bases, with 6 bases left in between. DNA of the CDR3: TGTGCCAGCAGTATGAGAAACTATGGCTACACCTTC. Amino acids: CASSMRNYGYTF.

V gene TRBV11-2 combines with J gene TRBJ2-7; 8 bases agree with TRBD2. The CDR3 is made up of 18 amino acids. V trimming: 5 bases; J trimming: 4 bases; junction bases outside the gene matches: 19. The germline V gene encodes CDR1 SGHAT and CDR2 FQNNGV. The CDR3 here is CASSPTGRKAGESYEQYF. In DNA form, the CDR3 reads TGTGCCAGCAGCCCCACCGGGAGGAAAGCGGGAGAGTCTTACGAGCAGTACTTC.

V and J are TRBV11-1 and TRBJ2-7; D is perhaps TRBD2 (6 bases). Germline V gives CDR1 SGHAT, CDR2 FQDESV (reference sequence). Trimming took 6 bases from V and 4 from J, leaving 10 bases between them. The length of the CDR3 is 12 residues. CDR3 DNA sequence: TGTGCCAGCAGTCGGGAGTGGTACGAGCAGTACTTC. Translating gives CASSREWYEQYF. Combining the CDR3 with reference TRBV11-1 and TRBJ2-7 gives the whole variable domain EAEVAQSPRYKITEKSQAVAFWCDPISGHATLYWYRQILGQGPELLVQFQDESVVDDSQLPKDRFSAERLKGVDSTLKIQPAELGDSAMYLCASSREWYEQYFGPGTRLTVT.

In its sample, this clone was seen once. The CDR3 DNA reads as TGTGCCAGCAGTGGAGACACAGATACGCAGTATTTT. Amino acids: CASSGDTDTQYF. The J gene is TRBJ2-3, the V gene TRBV2; D is uncertain. CDR1 and CDR2 (germline): SNHLY, FYNNEI. Trimming took 4 bases from V and 2 from J, leaving 4 bases between them. This CDR3 comprises 12 residues.

The CDR3 DNA reads as TGTGCCAGCAGCTTGGAAACGGTGGTGGAGCTGGATGTTGAGCAGTTCTTC. It translates to CASSLETVVELDVEQFF. V and J are TRBV7-6 and TRBJ2-1; no clear D gene. Germline CDR1 SGHVS, CDR2 FNYEAQ. V was pared by 3 bases and J by 9 bases, with 24 bases between. The CDR3 totals 17 residues.

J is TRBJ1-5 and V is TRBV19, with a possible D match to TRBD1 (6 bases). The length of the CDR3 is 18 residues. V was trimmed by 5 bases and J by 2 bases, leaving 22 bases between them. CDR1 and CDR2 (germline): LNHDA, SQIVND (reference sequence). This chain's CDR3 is CASSDQGRSLNGNQPQHF. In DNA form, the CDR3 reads TGTGCCAGTAGTGATCAGGGGCGATCCCTCAACGGCAATCAGCCCCAGCATTTT.

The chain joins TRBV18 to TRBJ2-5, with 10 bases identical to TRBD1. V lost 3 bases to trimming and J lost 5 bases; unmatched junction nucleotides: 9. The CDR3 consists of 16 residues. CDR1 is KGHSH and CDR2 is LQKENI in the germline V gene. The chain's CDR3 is CASSPGPGQGLETQYF. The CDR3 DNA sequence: TGTGCCAGCTCACCTGGACCGGGACAGGGGCTGGAGACCCAGTACTTC. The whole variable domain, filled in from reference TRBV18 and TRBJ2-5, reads NAGVMQNPRHLVRRRGQEARLRCSPMKGHSHVYWYRQLPEEGLKFMVYLQKENIIDESGMPKERFSAEFPKEGPSILRIQQVVRGDSAAYFCASSPGPGQGLETQYFGPGTRLLVL.

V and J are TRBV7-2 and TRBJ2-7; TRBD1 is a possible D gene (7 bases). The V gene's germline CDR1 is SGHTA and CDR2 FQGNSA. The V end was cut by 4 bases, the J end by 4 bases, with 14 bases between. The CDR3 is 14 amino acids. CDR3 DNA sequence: TGTGCCAGCAGCTCCCGACAGGGACTTTACGAGCAGTACTTC. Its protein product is CASSSRQGLYEQYF.

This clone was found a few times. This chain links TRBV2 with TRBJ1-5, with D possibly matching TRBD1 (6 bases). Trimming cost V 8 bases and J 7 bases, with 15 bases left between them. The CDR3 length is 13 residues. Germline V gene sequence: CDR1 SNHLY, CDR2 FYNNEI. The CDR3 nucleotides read TGTGCCAGCGGGCGGGGGCTCTGGCAGCCCCAGCATTTT. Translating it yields CASGRGLWQPQHF.

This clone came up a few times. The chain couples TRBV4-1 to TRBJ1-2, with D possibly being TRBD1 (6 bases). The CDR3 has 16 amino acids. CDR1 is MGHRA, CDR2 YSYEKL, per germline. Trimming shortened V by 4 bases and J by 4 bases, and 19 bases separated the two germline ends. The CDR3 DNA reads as TGCGCCAGCAGCCTTGGGGGTCAGGGGCGCTCCTATGGCTACACCTTC. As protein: CASSLGGQGRSYGYTF.

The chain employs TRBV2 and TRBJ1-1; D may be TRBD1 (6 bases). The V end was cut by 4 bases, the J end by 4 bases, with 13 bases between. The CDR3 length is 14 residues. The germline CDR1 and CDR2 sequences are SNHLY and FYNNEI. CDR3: CASSGNRAGTEAFF. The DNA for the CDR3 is TGTGCCAGCAGTGGGAACAGGGCGGGCACTGAAGCTTTCTTT.

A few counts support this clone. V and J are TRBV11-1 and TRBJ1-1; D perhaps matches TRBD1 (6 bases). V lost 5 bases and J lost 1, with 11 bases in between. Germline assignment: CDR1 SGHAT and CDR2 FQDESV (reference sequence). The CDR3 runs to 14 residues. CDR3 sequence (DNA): TGTGCCAGCAGCGGACAGTCCTCGAACACTGAAGCTTTCTTT. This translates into CASSGQSSNTEAFF.

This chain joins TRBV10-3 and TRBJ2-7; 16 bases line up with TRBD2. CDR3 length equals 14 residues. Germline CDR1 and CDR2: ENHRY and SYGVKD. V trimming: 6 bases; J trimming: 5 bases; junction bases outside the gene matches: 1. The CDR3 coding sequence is TGTGCCATCAGGGGGACTAGCGGGGGGGACGAGCAGTACTTC. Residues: CAIRGTSGGDEQYF.

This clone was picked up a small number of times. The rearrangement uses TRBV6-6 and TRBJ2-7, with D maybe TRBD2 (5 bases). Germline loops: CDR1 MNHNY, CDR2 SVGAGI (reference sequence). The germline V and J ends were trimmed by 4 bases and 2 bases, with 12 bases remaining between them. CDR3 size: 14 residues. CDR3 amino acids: CASSFPPGTYEQYF. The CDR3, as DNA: TGTGCCAGCAGTTTCCCCCCGGGGACCTACGAGCAGTACTTC.

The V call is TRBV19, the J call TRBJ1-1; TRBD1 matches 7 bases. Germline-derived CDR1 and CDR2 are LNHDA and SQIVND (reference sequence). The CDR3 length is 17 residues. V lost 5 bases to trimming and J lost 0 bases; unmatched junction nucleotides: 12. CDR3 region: CASSLGSGTVMNTEAFF. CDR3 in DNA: TGTGCCAGTAGTCTAGGGTCTGGGACAGTGATGAACACTGAAGCTTTCTTT.

CDR3 bases: TGTGCCAGCTCACCGGACATGAACACCGGGGAGCTGTTTTTT. This gives the protein CASSPDMNTGELFF. This chain connects TRBV18 to TRBJ2-2; possible D gene TRBD1, 5 bases. The CDR3 is made up of 14 amino acids. V was pared by 3 bases and J by 1 base, with 6 bases between. Germline assignment: CDR1 KGHSH and CDR2 LQKENI.

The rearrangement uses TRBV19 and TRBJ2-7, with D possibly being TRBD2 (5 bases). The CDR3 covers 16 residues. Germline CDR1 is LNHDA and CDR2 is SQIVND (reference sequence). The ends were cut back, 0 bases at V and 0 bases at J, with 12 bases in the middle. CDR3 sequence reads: CASSIDPEGPSYEQYF. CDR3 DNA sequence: TGTGCCAGTAGTATAGATCCCGAGGGTCCCTCCTACGAGCAGTACTTC.